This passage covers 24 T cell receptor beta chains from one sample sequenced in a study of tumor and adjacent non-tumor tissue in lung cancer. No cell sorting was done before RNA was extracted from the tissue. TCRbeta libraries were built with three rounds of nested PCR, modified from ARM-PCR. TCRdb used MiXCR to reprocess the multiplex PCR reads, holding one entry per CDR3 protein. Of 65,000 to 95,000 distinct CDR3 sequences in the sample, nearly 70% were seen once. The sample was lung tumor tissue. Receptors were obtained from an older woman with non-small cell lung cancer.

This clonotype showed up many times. Here the CDR3 reads CASSRTVEDTQYF. The CDR3 DNA is TGTGCCAGCAGTCGGACCGTGGAAGATACGCAGTATTTT. This chain links TRBV6-5 with TRBJ2-3; D remains unclear. V was clipped by 5 bases and J by 5 bases, with 11 bases between them. Germline assignment: CDR1 MNHEY and CDR2 SVGAGI. This CDR3 spans 13 amino acids.

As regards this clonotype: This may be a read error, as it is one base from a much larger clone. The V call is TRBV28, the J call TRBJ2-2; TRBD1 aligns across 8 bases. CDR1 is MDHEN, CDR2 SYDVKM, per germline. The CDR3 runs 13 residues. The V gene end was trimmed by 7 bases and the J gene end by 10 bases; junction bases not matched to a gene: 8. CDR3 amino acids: CASKAGGFVELFF. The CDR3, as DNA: TGTGCCAGCAAGGCAGGGGGCTTCGTGGAGCTGTTTTTT. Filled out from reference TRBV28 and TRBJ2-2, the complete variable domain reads DVKVTQSSRYLVKRTGEKVFLECVQDMDHENMFWYRQDPGLGLRLIYFSYDVKMKEKGDIPEGYSVSREKKERFSLILESASTNQTSMYLCASKAGGFVELFFGEGSRLTVL.

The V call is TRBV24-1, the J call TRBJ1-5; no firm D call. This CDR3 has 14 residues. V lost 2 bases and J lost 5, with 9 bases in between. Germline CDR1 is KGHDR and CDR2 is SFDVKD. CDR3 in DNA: TGTGCCACCAGTGATTCTACAGAGTATCAGCCCCAGCATTTT. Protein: CATSDSTEYQPQHF.

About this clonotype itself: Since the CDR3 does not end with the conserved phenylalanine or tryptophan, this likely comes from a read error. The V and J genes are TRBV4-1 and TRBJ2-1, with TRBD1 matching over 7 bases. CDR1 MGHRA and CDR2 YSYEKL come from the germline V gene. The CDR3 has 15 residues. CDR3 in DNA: TGCGCCAGTAGCCTCCAGACAGGGAGCTACAATGAGCAGTTCATC. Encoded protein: CASSLQTGSYNEQFI.

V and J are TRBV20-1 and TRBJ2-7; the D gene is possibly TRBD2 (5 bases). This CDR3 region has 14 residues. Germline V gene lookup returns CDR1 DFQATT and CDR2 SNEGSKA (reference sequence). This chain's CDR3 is CSAPASSIAYEQYF. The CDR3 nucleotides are TGCAGCGCTCCAGCTAGCAGTATAGCGTACGAGCAGTACTTC.

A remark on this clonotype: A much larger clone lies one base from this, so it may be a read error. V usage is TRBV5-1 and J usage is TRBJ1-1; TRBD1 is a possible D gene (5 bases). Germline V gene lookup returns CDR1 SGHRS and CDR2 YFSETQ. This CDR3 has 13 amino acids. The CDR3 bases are TGCGCCAGCAGCTGGCAGGGCCGCACTGAACCTTTCTTT. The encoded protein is CASSWQGRTEPFF.

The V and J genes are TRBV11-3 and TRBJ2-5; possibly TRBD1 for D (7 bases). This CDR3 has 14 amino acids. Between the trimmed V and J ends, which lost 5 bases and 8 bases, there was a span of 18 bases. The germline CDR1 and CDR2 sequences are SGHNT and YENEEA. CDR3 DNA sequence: TGTGCCAGCAGCCCCCAGGGCAGGGGGGAAACCCAGTACTTC. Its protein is CASSPQGRGETQYF.

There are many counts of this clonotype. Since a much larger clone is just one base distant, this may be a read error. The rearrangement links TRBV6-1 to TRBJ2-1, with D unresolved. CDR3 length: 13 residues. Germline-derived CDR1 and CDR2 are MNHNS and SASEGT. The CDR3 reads CASSVDGNNGQFF. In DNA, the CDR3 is TGTGCCAGCAGTGTTGACGGCAACAATGGGCAGTTCTTC.

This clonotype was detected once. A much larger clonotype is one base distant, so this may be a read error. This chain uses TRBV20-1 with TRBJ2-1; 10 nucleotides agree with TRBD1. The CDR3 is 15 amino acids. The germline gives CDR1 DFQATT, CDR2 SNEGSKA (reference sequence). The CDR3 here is CNARDVGTGADEQFF. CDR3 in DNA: TGCAATGCTAGAGATGTCGGGACAGGGGCCGATGAGCAGTTCTTC.

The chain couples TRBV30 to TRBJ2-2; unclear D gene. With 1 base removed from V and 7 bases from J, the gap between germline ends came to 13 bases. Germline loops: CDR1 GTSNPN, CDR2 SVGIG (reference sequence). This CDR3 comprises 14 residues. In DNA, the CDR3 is TGTGCCTGGAGTGGGGGTACCAGCATCGGGGAGCTGTTTTTT. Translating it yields CAWSGGTSIGELFF.

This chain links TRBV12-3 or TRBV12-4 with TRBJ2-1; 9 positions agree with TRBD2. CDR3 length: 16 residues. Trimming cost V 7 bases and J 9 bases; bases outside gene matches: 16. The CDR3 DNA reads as TGTGCCAGCACCGCCAGCGGCGGGAGGGCCAGGGGTGAGCAGTTCTTC. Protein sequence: CASTASGGRARGEQFF.

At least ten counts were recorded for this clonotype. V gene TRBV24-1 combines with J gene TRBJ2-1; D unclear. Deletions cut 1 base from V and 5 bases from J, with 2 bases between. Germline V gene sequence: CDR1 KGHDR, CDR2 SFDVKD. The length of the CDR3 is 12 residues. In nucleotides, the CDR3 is TGTGCCACCAGTGATTTTGACAATGAGCAGTTCTTC. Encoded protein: CATSDFDNEQFF.

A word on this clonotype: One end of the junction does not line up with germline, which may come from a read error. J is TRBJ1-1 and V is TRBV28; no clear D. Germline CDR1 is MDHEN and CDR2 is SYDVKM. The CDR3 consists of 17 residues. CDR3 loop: CASSLLLQILEGTGAFF. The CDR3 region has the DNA TGTGCCAGCAGTTTATTGTTACAGATCCTTGAGGGCACTGGAGCTTTCTTT. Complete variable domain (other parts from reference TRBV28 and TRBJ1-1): DVKVTQSSRYLVKRTGEKVFLECVQDMDHENMFWYRQDPGLGLRLIYFSYDVKMKEKGDIPEGYSVSREKKERFSLILESASTNQTSMYLCASSLLLQILEGTGAFFGQGTRLTVV.

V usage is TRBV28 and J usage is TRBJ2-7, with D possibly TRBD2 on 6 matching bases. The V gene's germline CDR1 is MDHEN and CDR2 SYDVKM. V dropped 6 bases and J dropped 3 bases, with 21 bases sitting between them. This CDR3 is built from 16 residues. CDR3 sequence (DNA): TGTGCCAGCAGCCCGTATTTAGCGGAAACGGGCTACGAGCAGTACTTC. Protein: CASSPYLAETGYEQYF.

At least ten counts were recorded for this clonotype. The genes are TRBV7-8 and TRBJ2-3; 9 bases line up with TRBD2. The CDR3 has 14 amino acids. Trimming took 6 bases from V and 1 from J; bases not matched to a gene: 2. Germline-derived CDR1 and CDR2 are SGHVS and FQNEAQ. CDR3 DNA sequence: TGTGCCAGCAGACGGACTAGCGGCACAGATACGCAGTATTTT. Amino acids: CASRRTSGTDTQYF.

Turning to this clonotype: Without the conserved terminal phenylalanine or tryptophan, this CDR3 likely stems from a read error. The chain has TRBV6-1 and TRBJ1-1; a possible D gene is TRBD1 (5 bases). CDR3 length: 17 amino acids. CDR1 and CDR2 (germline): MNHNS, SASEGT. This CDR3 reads CVSSGIAMGVSATEAFL. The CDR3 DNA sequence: TGTGTCAGCAGTGGAATTGCTATGGGGGTGTCTGCCACTGAAGCTTTCTTA.

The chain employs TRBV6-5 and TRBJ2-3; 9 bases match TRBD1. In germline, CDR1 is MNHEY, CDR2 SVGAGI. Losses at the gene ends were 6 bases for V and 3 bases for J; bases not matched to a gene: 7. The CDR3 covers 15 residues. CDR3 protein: CASSYRTGVTDTQYF. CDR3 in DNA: TGTGCCAGCAGCTACAGGACAGGGGTTACAGATACGCAGTATTTT.

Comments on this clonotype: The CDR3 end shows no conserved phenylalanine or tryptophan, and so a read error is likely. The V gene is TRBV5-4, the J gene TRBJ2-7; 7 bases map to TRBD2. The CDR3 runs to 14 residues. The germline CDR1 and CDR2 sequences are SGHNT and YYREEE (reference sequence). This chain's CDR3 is CTSSLGGSSYEQYL. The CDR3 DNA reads TGTACCAGCAGTCTCGGCGGGAGCTCCTACGAGCAGTACCTC.

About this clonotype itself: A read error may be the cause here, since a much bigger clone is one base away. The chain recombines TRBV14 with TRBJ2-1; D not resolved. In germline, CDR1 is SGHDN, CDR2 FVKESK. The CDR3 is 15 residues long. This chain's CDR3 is CVSSQFLEQDNEQFF. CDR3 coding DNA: TGTGTCAGCAGCCAGTTTTTAGAGCAGGACAATGAGCAGTTCTTC.

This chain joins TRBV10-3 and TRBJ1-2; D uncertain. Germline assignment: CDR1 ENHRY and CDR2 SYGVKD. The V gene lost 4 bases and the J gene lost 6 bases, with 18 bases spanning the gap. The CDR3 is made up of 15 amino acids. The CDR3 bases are TGTGCCATCAGTGGACACATGAGCGAAGATAATGGCTACACCTTC. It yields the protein CAISGHMSEDNGYTF.

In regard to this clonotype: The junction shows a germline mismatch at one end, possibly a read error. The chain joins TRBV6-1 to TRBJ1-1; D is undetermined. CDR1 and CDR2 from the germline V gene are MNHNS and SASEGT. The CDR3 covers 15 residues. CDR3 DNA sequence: TGTGTCAGCAGTCATAGGAATATCGGCAACACTGAAGCCTTCTTT. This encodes CVSSHRNIGNTEAFF.

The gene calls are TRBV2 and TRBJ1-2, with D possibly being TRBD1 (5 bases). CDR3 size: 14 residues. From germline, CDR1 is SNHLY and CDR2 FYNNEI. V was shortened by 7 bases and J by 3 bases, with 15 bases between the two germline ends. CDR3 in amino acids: CASKWTQNHYGYTF. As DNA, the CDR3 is TGTGCCAGCAAGTGGACACAAAACCACTATGGCTACACCTTC.

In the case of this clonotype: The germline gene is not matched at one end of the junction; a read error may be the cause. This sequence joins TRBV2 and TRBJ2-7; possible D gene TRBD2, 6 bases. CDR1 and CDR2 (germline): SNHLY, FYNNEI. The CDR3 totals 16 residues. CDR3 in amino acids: CASSEATVADSYEQNF. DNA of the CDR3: TGTGCCAGCAGTGAAGCCACAGTAGCGGACTCCTACGAGCAGAACTTC.

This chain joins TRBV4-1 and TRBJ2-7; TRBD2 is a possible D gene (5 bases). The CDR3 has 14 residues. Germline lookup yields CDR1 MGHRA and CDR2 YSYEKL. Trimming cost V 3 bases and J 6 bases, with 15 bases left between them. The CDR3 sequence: CASSQIAGISEQYF. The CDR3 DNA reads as TGCGCCAGCAGCCAGATAGCCGGGATCAGCGAGCAGTACTTC.